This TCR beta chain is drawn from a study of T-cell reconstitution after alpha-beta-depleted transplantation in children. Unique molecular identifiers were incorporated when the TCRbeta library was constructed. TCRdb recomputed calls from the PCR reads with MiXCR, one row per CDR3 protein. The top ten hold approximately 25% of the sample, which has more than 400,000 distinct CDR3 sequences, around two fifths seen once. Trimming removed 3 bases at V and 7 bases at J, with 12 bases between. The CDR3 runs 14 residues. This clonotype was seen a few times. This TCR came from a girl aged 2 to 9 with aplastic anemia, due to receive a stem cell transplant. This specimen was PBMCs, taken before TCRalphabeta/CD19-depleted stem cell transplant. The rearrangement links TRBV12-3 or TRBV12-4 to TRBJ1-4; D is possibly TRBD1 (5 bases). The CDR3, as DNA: TGTGCCAGCAGTTTGAGGATAAGGGGTGAAAAACTGTTTTTT. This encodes CASSLRIRGEKLFF.